The rows below give T cell receptor beta chains drawn from one sample of a study of cytomegalovirus exposure and HLA in healthy donors. TCRdb's copy holds only in-frame clones and misses some; the assay was immunoSEQ multiplex PCR. The sample yields fewer than 250,000 clones, approximately 82% seen once. Sequencing was carried out using PBMCs. The receptors stem from a man aged 40-49 years in good health and CMV-seropositive. Each CDR3 is given with its conserved first and last residue. D genes are given only for firm matches. Clone size is stated in some rows and not others, as once, few, many or a class when expanded.

d_call j_call v_call clone_size cdr3_nt cdr3_aa
TRBD2 TRBJ2-1 TRBV7-9 NA TGTGCCAGCAGCTTAGGACTAGCGGCTTACAATGAGCAGTTCTTC CASSLGLAAYNEQFF
NA TRBJ2-1 TRBV5-1 NA TGCGCCAGCAGCTCCGGGGGGACAGGCGATGAGCAGTTCTTC CASSSGGTGDEQFF
TRBD1 TRBJ2-5 TRBV6-5 NA TGTGCCAGCAGTTACGGGACAGGGGTAGAGACCCAGTACTTC CASSYGTGVETQYF
NA TRBJ2-1 TRBV6-4 once TGTGCCAGCAGTGACTCCGAAGAGAATGAGCAGTTCTTC CASSDSEENEQFF
TRBD2 TRBJ2-7 TRBV7-8 NA TGTGCCAGCACTTCTTCTAGCGGGAGGATCTACGAGCAGTACTTC CASTSSSGRIYEQYF
TRBD2 TRBJ2-7 TRBV19 NA TGTGCCAGTAGTATAGAGTCCTCTAGCGGGAGGGCCTACGAGCAGTACTTC CASSIESSSGRAYEQYF
TRBD1 TRBJ1-5 TRBV5-1 once TGCGCCAGCAGAGGAGGGGACAGGGGGGGGAATCAGCCCCAGCATTTT CASRGGDRGGNQPQHF
NA TRBJ1-2 TRBV19 once TGTGCCAGTACGGCTAACTATGGCTACACCTTC CASTANYGYTF
TRBD2 TRBJ2-7 TRBV30 NA TGTGCCTGGATAAGCGGGAGGGCCTACCCCTACGAGCAGTACTTC CAWISGRAYPYEQYF
TRBD1 TRBJ2-7 TRBV6-1 NA TGTGCCAGCAGTCCCGGACAGGGTTACTACGAGCAGTACTTC CASSPGQGYYEQYF
NA TRBJ2-3 TRBV5-1 NA TGCGCCAGCAGCTCCGGCACAGATACGCAGTATTTT CASSSGTDTQYF
TRBD2 TRBJ2-7 TRBV19 NA TGTGCCAGTAGTACCAAAGGGACTAGCGGTTCCTACGAGCAGTACTTC CASSTKGTSGSYEQYF
TRBD1 TRBJ2-7 TRBV12-5 NA TGTGCTAGTGGTTTGCCCGCCCGACAGGGACAAAGCTACGAGCAGTACTTC CASGLPARQGQSYEQYF
TRBD2 TRBJ2-3 TRBV30 NA TGTGCCTGGAGTGGGGCTAGCGGAAGCACAGATACGCAGTATTTT CAWSGASGSTDTQYF
NA TRBJ1-4 TRBV1 NA TGCACCAGCAGCCAAGCCGTAGCAACTAATGAAAAACTGTTTTTT CTSSQAVATNEKLFF
TRBD2 TRBJ2-3 TRBV9 NA TGTGCCAGCAGCCCTAGGACTAGCGGGACGAGCACAGATACGCAGTATTTT CASSPRTSGTSTDTQYF
TRBD1 TRBJ2-3 TRBV27 NA TGTGCCAGCAGTTTATTAGGACAGGGGGCAAGCACAGATACGCAGTATTTT CASSLLGQGASTDTQYF
TRBD1 TRBJ2-7 TRBV14 NA TGTGCCAGCAGCCAAGGGACAGGGCAATACGAGCAGTACTTC CASSQGTGQYEQYF
TRBD1 TRBJ1-2 TRBV10-2 NA TGCGCCAGCAGTGAGTCAGTCGGCGGGACAGGTGGCTACACCTTC CASSESVGGTGGYTF
TRBD1 TRBJ2-1 TRBV6-5 NA TGTGCCAGCAGCGGACAGGGGCACTACAATGAGCAGTTCTTC CASSGQGHYNEQFF
TRBD1 TRBJ2-5 TRBV19 few TGTGCCAGGCCGACAGGGGGACAGACCCAGTACTTC CARPTGGQTQYF
NA TRBJ1-2 TRBV29-1 NA TGCAGCGCGGAGACAGTTAACTATGGCTACACCTTC CSAETVNYGYTF
TRBD1 TRBJ2-7 TRBV19 once TGTGCCAGTAGTACCCAATCCGGACAGGCCTACGAGCAGTACTTC CASSTQSGQAYEQYF
NA TRBJ1-2 TRBV7-9 NA TGTGCCAGCAGGGGGGAGGTCGACTATGGCTACACCTTC CASRGEVDYGYTF